Listed here is a single TCR beta chain. This clone was counted at least ten times. The clone's antigen remains unknown. It has no much larger one-base neighbor in the sample; base qualities were not kept. This entry comes from a study of PD-1 blockade in classical Hodgkin lymphoma (dated by TCRdb to about 2020). Study-level background: Nivolumab dosing was 3 mg/kg intravenously every 2 weeks, continuing until either disease progression or unacceptable toxicity. A peripheral blood immune signature of response to PD-1 blockade in classical Hodgkin lymphoma was defined using TCR beta sequencing and CyTOF. Paper-wide results and their limitations: Baseline TCR diversity was reported to be lower in newly diagnosed patients than in healthy donors, and even lower in relapsed/refractory patients. Lower diversity was seen in patients whose nivolumab began less than 1 year after ASCT, and these patients were left out of later analyses so that immune reconstitution would not confound the results. By C4D1, a significant rise was seen in CD4+ TCR diversity but not in CD8+ TCR diversity (p=0.0027 vs p=0.16), and the rise was most apparent among complete responders (p=0.02). The study was limited to a single clinical trial cohort, and causes of repertoire differences, possibly disease activity or prior therapy, remained undefined. Baseline diversity similar to that of newly diagnosed patients was observed in trial patients achieving complete response, whereas significantly lower diversity was observed in partial responders and progressors.

The CDR3 measures 11 amino acids from cysteine to phenylalanine. Only CDR3 DNA is held: 33 bases, read in frame from base 1. The V and J ends are trimmed by 3 bases and 5 bases, leaving 6 bases between them. Looking up the germline V gene (reference sequence) yields CDR1 SGHNT and CDR2 YYREEE. Genomic DNA was extracted with the Qiagen DNeasy kit from unsorted PBMCs and from negatively selected CD4+ and CD8+ fractions. Using primers that anneal to V and J segments, immunoSEQ multiplex PCR amplified the TCR beta CDR3 regions. Amplification bias was minimized using a synthetic immune receptor repertoire, and residual bias was removed computationally after sequencing. The source study handled its data this way. Custom Python scripts were used to quantify repertoire diversity as the Shannon entropy index. Unsorted, CD4+ and CD8+ repertoires were analyzed separately, except in combined analyses where CD4+ and CD8+ sequences were merged in silico. Clonal expansion was defined as at least a 2-fold frequency increase after treatment relative to C1D1, with a pseudocount of 0.5 for undetected baseline clones. Singleton clones were defined as clones with 0 or 1 copy at C1D1, and non-singleton clones were defined as clones with 2 or more copies. Clones expanded in unsorted samples were labelled as CD4+, CD8+ or unknown by matching protein sequences in sorted samples from the same patient. Wilcoxon tests on paired samples were used to test changes in diversity from C1D1 to C4D1. Held by TCRdb, this immuneACCESS table contains in-frame sequences only and omits some clones. Under half of the omission traces to an unresolved V gene where checked; the cause of the rest is unknown. V and J calls and clone size come straight from that table; D and trimming were deduced from the DNA. The sample yields about 43,000 clones; roughly 72% were counted once. About 2.8% of the sample comes from the top ten.

Per the publication, the time point label means: cycle 2 day 1 (C2D1) of nivolumab. Every trial patient had relapsed following autologous stem cell transplantation, and prior brentuximab vedotin exposure was what differed among cohorts A, B and C. A total of around 60 patients with relapsed/refractory classical Hodgkin lymphoma made up the trial cohort, and each patient's best overall response was complete response, partial response or progressive disease. Single-agent nivolumab was administered to trial patients in the multi-cohort phase II CheckMate 205 trial. An independent review committee assessed best overall response using the 2007 International Working Group response criteria. PBMCs from the trial were collected at three points: immediately before nivolumab initiation (C1D1), and during therapy at cycle 2 day 1 and cycle 4 day 1. Peripheral blood was collected in 8 mL Vacutainer Cell Preparation Tubes, from which PBMCs were isolated by centrifugation and then cryopreserved.

The V gene is TRBV5-4 and the J gene is TRBJ2-7, with the D segment identity uncertain. This material consisted of peripheral blood mononuclear cells (PBMCs), taken before the second cycle of nivolumab. This TCR was sampled from a human donor with classical Hodgkin lymphoma. The CDR3 here reads CASSSNHEQYF. The nucleotide sequence reads TGTGCCAGCAGCTCTAACCACGAGCAGTACTTC.